The T cell receptor beta chain under discussion was sequenced for a study of tumor and adjacent non-tumor tissue in lung cancer. TCRbeta libraries were built with three rounds of nested PCR, modified from ARM-PCR. TCRdb ran MiXCR on the multiplex PCR reads and lists one entry per CDR3 protein. The sample comprises over 110,000 distinct CDR3 sequences, 60% to 70% of which are singletons, and 18% rests with the top ten. Comments on this clonotype: At one end the junction does not follow the germline gene, possibly because of a read error.

The CDR3 contains 16 residues. Germline lookup yields CDR1 LGHNT and CDR2 FRNRAP. No cell sorting was done before RNA was extracted from the tissue. This rearrangement joins TRBV12-5 to TRBJ2-5; 7 bases fit TRBD1. This sequence was found in a man between 60 and 70 years old with small cell lung cancer. Sequencing used lung tumor tissue. The CDR3 region is CASGSIQPTGQETRYF. The CDR3 nucleotides read TGTGCTAGTGGTTCTATCCAGCCGACAGGGCAAGAGACCCGGTACTTT.